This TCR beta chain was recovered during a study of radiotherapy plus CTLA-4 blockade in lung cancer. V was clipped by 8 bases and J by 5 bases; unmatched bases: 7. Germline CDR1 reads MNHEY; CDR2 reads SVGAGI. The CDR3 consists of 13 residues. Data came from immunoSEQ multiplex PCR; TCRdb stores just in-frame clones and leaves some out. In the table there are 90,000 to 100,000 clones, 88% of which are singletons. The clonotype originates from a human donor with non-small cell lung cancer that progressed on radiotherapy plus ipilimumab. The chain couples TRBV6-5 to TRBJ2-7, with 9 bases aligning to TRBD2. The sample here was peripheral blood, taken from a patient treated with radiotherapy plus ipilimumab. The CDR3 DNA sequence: TGTGCCAGCCACCTAGCGGGAAACGACGAGCAGTACTTC. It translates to CASHLAGNDEQYF.